The sequence of this T cell receptor (beta chain) was determined in a study of CD8+ T cells in alopecia areata. Overall study results and limits: Lesional scalp, especially alopecia totalis/universalis, showed higher clonality than normal scalp. Mice showed TCR sharing more clearly than patients did, possibly owing to HLA.

Germline CDR1 and CDR2: LNHDA and SQIVND (reference sequence). V lost 5 bases to trimming and J lost 4 bases; unmatched junction nucleotides: 10. The CDR3 is made up of 15 amino acids. Concerning this clone: Its antigen is currently unknown.

In each case, RNA was isolated and then reverse transcribed into cDNA as the sequencing template. Profiling relied on immunoSEQ multiplex PCR, and the TCRdb table lists in-frame clones only, not all of them. The table lists about 110,000 clones, around 55% of them singletons. The V and J genes are TRBV19 and TRBJ2-7, with 8 positions matching TRBD2. The sequenced material came from CD8+ T cells sorted from blood. The TCR comes from a human donor in good health. The chain's CDR3 is CASSASSGGAYEQYF. The CDR3 DNA is TGTGCCAGTAGTGCCTCGAGCGGGGGAGCTTACGAGCAGTACTTC.